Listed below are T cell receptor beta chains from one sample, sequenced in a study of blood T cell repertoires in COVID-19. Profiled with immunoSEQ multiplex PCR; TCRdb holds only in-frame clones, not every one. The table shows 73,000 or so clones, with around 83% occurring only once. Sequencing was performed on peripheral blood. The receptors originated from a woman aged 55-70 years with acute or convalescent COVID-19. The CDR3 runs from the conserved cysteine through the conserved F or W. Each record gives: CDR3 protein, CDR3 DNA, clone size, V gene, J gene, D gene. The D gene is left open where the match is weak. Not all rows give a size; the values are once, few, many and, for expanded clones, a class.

CDR3 protein: CASSGRGGSEKLFF; CDR3 DNA: TGTGCCAGCAGCGGGCGGGGGGGGAGTGAAAAACTGTTTTTT; clone size: -; V gene: TRBV9; J gene: TRBJ1-4; D gene: -
CDR3 protein: CASSELQGRTEAFF; CDR3 DNA: TGTGCCAGCAGTGAACTACAGGGTCGGACTGAAGCTTTCTTT; clone size: -; V gene: TRBV6-1; J gene: TRBJ1-1; D gene: -
CDR3 protein: CASSLSGGGFYEQYF; CDR3 DNA: TGTGCCAGCAGCCTTAGCGGGGGTGGATTCTACGAGCAGTACTTC; clone size: -; V gene: TRBV3-1/TRBV3-2; J gene: TRBJ2-7; D gene: TRBD2
CDR3 protein: CASSLATVATGGYTF; CDR3 DNA: TGTGCCAGCAGCTTAGCTACCGTAGCTACGGGGGGCTACACCTTC; clone size: once; V gene: TRBV7-9; J gene: TRBJ1-2; D gene: -
CDR3 protein: CASSLKGTRTDAGTDTQYF; CDR3 DNA: TGTGCCAGCAGCTTAAAAGGGACTAGGACCGATGCGGGCACAGATACGCAGTATTTT; clone size: -; V gene: TRBV7-3; J gene: TRBJ2-3; D gene: TRBD2
CDR3 protein: CASRAGMGGYTF; CDR3 DNA: TGTGCCAGCAGGGCAGGGATGGGTGGCTACACCTTC; clone size: -; V gene: TRBV12-3/TRBV12-4; J gene: TRBJ1-2; D gene: -
CDR3 protein: CASRGLAVNEQFF; CDR3 DNA: TGTGCCAGCAGGGGTCTAGCGGTCAATGAGCAGTTCTTC; clone size: -; V gene: TRBV2; J gene: TRBJ2-1; D gene: TRBD2
CDR3 protein: CSGRTGSTNEKLFF; CDR3 DNA: TGCAGCGGACGGACGGGGTCGACTAATGAAAAACTGTTTTTT; clone size: -; V gene: TRBV29-1; J gene: TRBJ1-4; D gene: -
CDR3 protein: CASSSGGARDTEAFF; CDR3 DNA: TGTGCCAGCAGCTCGGGGGGCGCTAGGGACACTGAAGCTTTCTTT; clone size: -; V gene: TRBV6-5; J gene: TRBJ1-1; D gene: -
CDR3 protein: CASSPGLTTDTQYF; CDR3 DNA: TGCGCCAGCAGCCCTGGACTAACCACAGATACGCAGTATTTT; clone size: -; V gene: TRBV5-1; J gene: TRBJ2-3; D gene: -
CDR3 protein: CASSSGENYGYTF; CDR3 DNA: TGTGCCAGCAGTTCGGGGGAGAACTATGGCTACACCTTC; clone size: few; V gene: TRBV6-5; J gene: TRBJ1-2; D gene: -
CDR3 protein: CASSPPNRADTGELFF; CDR3 DNA: TGTGCCAGCTCACCACCGAACAGGGCTGACACCGGGGAGCTGTTTTTT; clone size: -; V gene: TRBV18; J gene: TRBJ2-2; D gene: -
CDR3 protein: CAISPGDTIYGYTF; CDR3 DNA: TGTGCCATCAGCCCGGGTGATACCATCTATGGCTACACCTTC; clone size: few; V gene: TRBV10-3; J gene: TRBJ1-2; D gene: -
CDR3 protein: CASSSLRSQPQHF; CDR3 DNA: TGTGCCAGCAGCTCCCTTAGGAGTCAGCCCCAGCATTTT; clone size: -; V gene: TRBV5-6; J gene: TRBJ1-5; D gene: -
CDR3 protein: CAISERLNEQFF; CDR3 DNA: TGTGCCATCAGTGAAAGACTCAATGAGCAGTTCTTC; clone size: -; V gene: TRBV10-3; J gene: TRBJ2-1; D gene: -
CDR3 protein: CASSSGQGHSYNSPLHF; CDR3 DNA: -; clone size: -; V gene: TRBV27; J gene: TRBJ1-6; D gene: -
CDR3 protein: CASSIDRLVSADRGTIGELFF; CDR3 DNA: TGTGCCAGTAGTATAGATCGATTGGTTAGCGCAGACAGGGGGACTATCGGGGAGCTGTTTTTT; clone size: -; V gene: TRBV19; J gene: TRBJ2-2; D gene: TRBD1
CDR3 protein: CASSPQGTNYGYTF; CDR3 DNA: TGTGCCAGCAGCCCGCAGGGCACTAACTATGGCTACACCTTC; clone size: -; V gene: TRBV11-2; J gene: TRBJ1-2; D gene: -
CDR3 protein: CASSVSPPTSRGGSGANVLTF; CDR3 DNA: TGTGCCAGCAGCGTATCACCCCCCACGTCGCGGGGGGGCTCTGGGGCCAACGTCCTGACTTTC; clone size: -; V gene: TRBV9; J gene: TRBJ2-6; D gene: TRBD2
CDR3 protein: CASRSATGELFF; CDR3 DNA: TGTGCCAGCAGGAGTGCCACCGGGGAGCTGTTTTTT; clone size: -; V gene: TRBV7-9; J gene: TRBJ2-2; D gene: -
CDR3 protein: CAIGVTGELFF; CDR3 DNA: TGTGCCATAGGGGTCACCGGGGAGCTGTTTTTT; clone size: -; V gene: TRBV6-6; J gene: TRBJ2-2; D gene: -
CDR3 protein: CASSSGQVRPRVNTEAFF; CDR3 DNA: TGCGCCAGCAGCAGCGGACAGGTTCGTCCGAGGGTGAACACTGAAGCTTTCTTT; clone size: once; V gene: TRBV5-1; J gene: TRBJ1-1; D gene: TRBD1
CDR3 protein: CASSPRYQETQYF; CDR3 DNA: TGTGCCAGCAGCCCCCGGTACCAAGAGACCCAGTACTTC; clone size: -; V gene: TRBV11-3; J gene: TRBJ2-5; D gene: -
CDR3 protein: CASSHSRNNYGYTF; CDR3 DNA: TGTGCCAGCAGCCACAGTAGGAATAACTATGGCTACACCTTC; clone size: -; V gene: TRBV2; J gene: TRBJ1-2; D gene: -
CDR3 protein: CASSYPSGGGTDTQYF; CDR3 DNA: TGTGCCAGCAGCTACCCTAGCGGGGGGGGCACAGATACGCAGTATTTT; clone size: -; V gene: TRBV5-4; J gene: TRBJ2-3; D gene: TRBD2
CDR3 protein: CASKRTGGLGDAFF; CDR3 DNA: TGTGCCAGCAAAAGAACAGGGGGCCTAGGGGATGCTTTCTTT; clone size: -; V gene: TRBV2; J gene: TRBJ1-1; D gene: TRBD1
CDR3 protein: CASSEAPTGVVQHF; CDR3 DNA: TGTGCCAGCAGTGAAGCGCCGACAGGGGTTGTCCAGCATTTT; clone size: -; V gene: TRBV6-1; J gene: TRBJ1-5; D gene: TRBD1
CDR3 protein: CASSQESGGPEKLFF; CDR3 DNA: TGCGCCAGCAGCCAAGAATCGGGGGGCCCTGAAAAACTGTTTTTT; clone size: -; V gene: TRBV4-1; J gene: TRBJ1-4; D gene: -
CDR3 protein: CASSQGWAMNTEAFF; CDR3 DNA: TGTGCCAGCAGCCAGGGCTGGGCCATGAACACTGAAGCTTTCTTT; clone size: -; V gene: TRBV3-1/TRBV3-2; J gene: TRBJ1-1; D gene: -
CDR3 protein: CASSHRVKGADTQYF; CDR3 DNA: TGTGCCAGCAGCCATCGAGTCAAAGGGGCCGATACGCAGTATTTT; clone size: -; V gene: TRBV3-1/TRBV3-2; J gene: TRBJ2-3; D gene: -
CDR3 protein: CASSEGRLVHYGYTF; CDR3 DNA: TGTGCCAGCAGTGAAGGCCGGCTAGTCCACTATGGCTACACCTTC; clone size: -; V gene: TRBV6-1; J gene: TRBJ1-2; D gene: -
CDR3 protein: CATSDFDSKAFF; CDR3 DNA: TGTGCCACCAGTGATTTCGACTCGAAAGCTTTCTTT; clone size: -; V gene: TRBV24-1; J gene: TRBJ1-1; D gene: -
CDR3 protein: CASSLLSKREAEAFF; CDR3 DNA: TGTGCCAGCAGCCTCTTAAGCAAAAGGGAGGCTGAAGCTTTCTTT; clone size: few; V gene: TRBV5-4; J gene: TRBJ1-1; D gene: -
CDR3 protein: CASSLRGYCVF; CDR3 DNA: TGTGCCAGCAGTTTACGCGGTTACTGCGTGTTC; clone size: -; V gene: TRBV12-3/TRBV12-4; J gene: TRBJ1-2; D gene: -
CDR3 protein: CASSLESRGADTEAFF; CDR3 DNA: TGTGCCAGCAGCTTGGAAAGTCGGGGGGCGGACACTGAAGCTTTCTTT; clone size: -; V gene: TRBV5-6; J gene: TRBJ1-1; D gene: -
CDR3 protein: CASSLRGNTEAFF; CDR3 DNA: TGTGCCAGCAGTTTACGGGGGAACACTGAAGCTTTCTTT; clone size: -; V gene: TRBV12-3/TRBV12-4; J gene: TRBJ1-1; D gene: -
CDR3 protein: CANSRGGYTF; CDR3 DNA: TGTGCCAACAGCCGGGGTGGCTACACCTTC; clone size: -; V gene: TRBV10-3; J gene: TRBJ1-2; D gene: -
CDR3 protein: CASSPQGADYGYTF; CDR3 DNA: TGCGCCAGCAGCCCGCAGGGGGCCGACTATGGCTACACCTTC; clone size: -; V gene: TRBV5-1; J gene: TRBJ1-2; D gene: TRBD1
CDR3 protein: CASRDRTNTEAFF; CDR3 DNA: TGCGCCTCAAGGGACAGGACGAACACTGAAGCTTTCTTT; clone size: few; V gene: TRBV10-1; J gene: TRBJ1-1; D gene: TRBD1
CDR3 protein: CASSLDRPSNYGYTF; CDR3 DNA: TGTGCCAGCAGCTTGGACAGACCCTCTAACTATGGCTACACCTTC; clone size: -; V gene: TRBV5-4; J gene: TRBJ1-2; D gene: -
CDR3 protein: CASSQDRGFSYNEQFF; CDR3 DNA: TGCGCCAGCAGCCAGGATAGGGGGTTCTCCTACAATGAGCAGTTCTTC; clone size: few; V gene: TRBV4-1; J gene: TRBJ2-1; D gene: -